The 11 T cell receptor beta chains listed next were all sequenced from one sample in a study of blood T cell repertoires in COVID-19 (dated by TCRdb to the early 2020s). Library creation used the immunoSEQ multiplex PCR assay. The table comes from immuneACCESS by way of TCRdb, which keeps in-frame sequences with V and J called. Part of the clones is missing from these tables; in studies checked, under half for an unresolved V gene and the rest for unknown reasons. Across this sample there are about 120,000 clones, with under 85% seen only once. Jointly, the top ten make up about 12% of the sample. Sequencing was done on a sample of peripheral blood. These TCRs come from a man aged 60 to 69 with acute or convalescent COVID-19.

The chain is built from TRBV7-3 and TRBJ1-1; D perhaps matches TRBD1 (5 bases). Germline CDR1 is SGHTA and CDR2 is FQGTGA. The CDR3 runs 13 residues. V was shortened by 10 bases and J by 0 bases, with 12 bases between the two germline ends. CDR3 protein: CANSTGVNTEAFF. The CDR3 region has the DNA TGTGCCAACTCCACAGGAGTGAACACTGAAGCTTTCTTT.

The V gene is TRBV28, the J gene TRBJ2-5; the match to TRBD2 covers 7 bases. The CDR3 has 13 amino acids. V lost 2 bases to trimming and J lost 4 bases; unmatched junction nucleotides: 1. Germline assignment: CDR1 MDHEN and CDR2 SYDVKM. CDR3 in DNA: TGTGCCAGCAGTTTACCTAGCGGAGAGACCCAGTACTTC. Its translation: CASSLPSGETQYF.

The V and J genes are TRBV15 and TRBJ2-3, with TRBD2 matching over 12 bases. With 3 bases clipped from V and 2 bases from J, the junction kept 3 bases outside the gene matches. Germline V CDR1 and CDR2: LNHNV, YYDKDF (reference sequence). CDR3 length: 16 amino acids. The CDR3 DNA reads TGTGCCACCAGCAGGGGACTAGCGGGCCCCACAGATACGCAGTATTTT. Encoded protein: CATSRGLAGPTDTQYF.

The chain uses TRBV7-9 and TRBJ1-1; TRBD1 aligns across 9 bases. V lost 5 bases, J lost 0 bases, and 4 bases stayed unmatched. The CDR3 covers 15 residues. Per germline, CDR1 SEHNR and CDR2 FQNEAQ (reference sequence). CDR3 sequence reads: CASSLGTGLNTEAFF. For the CDR3, the DNA is TGTGCCAGCAGCCTTGGGACAGGGCTGAACACTGAAGCTTTCTTT.

This chain joins TRBV5-1 and TRBJ1-2, with 9 positions matching TRBD1. The V and J ends lost 2 bases and 6 bases, in that order; junction bases with no gene match: 11. The germline V gene has CDR1 SGHRS and CDR2 YFSETQ. The CDR3 is 16 amino acids. CDR3 nucleotide sequence: TGCGCCAGCAGCTTAGGACAGGGGAGCATTAGGGATGGCTACACCTTC. Protein: CASSLGQGSIRDGYTF.

The V and J genes are TRBV15 and TRBJ1-5, with D perhaps matching TRBD1 (5 bases). The V gene's germline CDR1 is LNHNV and CDR2 YYDKDF (reference sequence). Trimming pared 5 bases from V and 7 bases from J, leaving 21 bases between. The CDR3 is made up of 16 amino acids. This CDR3 is CATSGGFGRGRQPQHF. The CDR3, as DNA: TGTGCCACCAGCGGGGGTTTCGGGAGGGGAAGGCAGCCCCAGCATTTT. Supplemented by reference TRBV15 and TRBJ1-5, the full variable domain reads DAMVIQNPRYQVTQFGKPVTLSCSQTLNHNVMYWYQQKSSQAPKLLFHYYDKDFNNEADTPDNFQSRRPNTSFCFLDIRSPGLGDTAMYLCATSGGFGRGRQPQHFGDGTRLSIL.

V is TRBV28 and J is TRBJ2-7, with unresolved D. Germline V gene data show CDR1 as MDHEN and CDR2 as SYDVKM. V was cut by 2 bases and J by 4 bases, with 3 bases left in between. The CDR3 has 11 amino acids. Written as DNA, the CDR3 is TGTGCCAGCAGTTTACATTACGAGCAGTACTTC. Translation gives CASSLHYEQYF. Combining the CDR3 with reference TRBV28 and TRBJ2-7 gives the whole variable domain DVKVTQSSRYLVKRTGEKVFLECVQDMDHENMFWYRQDPGLGLRLIYFSYDVKMKEKGDIPEGYSVSREKKERFSLILESASTNQTSMYLCASSLHYEQYFGPGTRLTVT.

The chain recombines TRBV11-1 with TRBJ2-7; weak D call: TRBD1 (6 bases). V lost 3 bases and J 5 bases, leaving 11 bases between the germline ends. Germline CDR1 SGHAT, CDR2 FQDESV (reference sequence). The CDR3 has 13 residues. The DNA of the CDR3 is TGTGCCAGCAGCTTCAGCAGGGGCCACGAGCAGTACTTC. It is translated as CASSFSRGHEQYF. The full variable domain, its missing parts supplied by reference TRBV11-1 and TRBJ2-7, is EAEVAQSPRYKITEKSQAVAFWCDPISGHATLYWYRQILGQGPELLVQFQDESVVDDSQLPKDRFSAERLKGVDSTLKIQPAELGDSAMYLCASSFSRGHEQYFGPGTRLTVT.

This rearrangement joins TRBV5-1 to TRBJ1-5, with D uncertain. V was clipped by 0 bases and J by 5 bases, with 6 bases between them. The germline gives CDR1 SGHRS, CDR2 YFSETQ. The CDR3 extends over 13 amino acids. The CDR3 here is CASSLEPDQPQHF. The CDR3 bases are TGCGCCAGCAGCTTGGAGCCCGATCAGCCCCAGCATTTT.

The chain recombines TRBV28 with TRBJ2-7; D gene unclear. V was cut by 4 bases and J by 7 bases, with 17 bases left in between. Germline V gene sequence: CDR1 MDHEN, CDR2 SYDVKM. The CDR3 is 14 residues long. The CDR3 loop reads CASSSSWSAREQYF. CDR3 coding DNA: TGTGCCAGCAGTTCCTCGTGGTCTGCCCGGGAGCAGTACTTC.

The chain links TRBV20-1 to TRBJ2-4, with no clear D. Trimming cost V 3 bases and J 8 bases, with 8 bases left between them. This CDR3 has 11 residues. Germline CDR1 and CDR2: DFQATT and SNEGSKA (reference sequence). CDR3 in amino acids: CSASGQDIQYF. In nucleotides, the CDR3 is TGCAGTGCTAGTGGGCAAGACATTCAGTACTTC.